Below, one T cell receptor beta chain is given with its context. Its antigen is as yet unknown. The sample belongs to a study of blood T cells in healthy people across ages. Findings and caveats of the study: Higher diversity and more naive CD4+ cells were features of long-lived donors, compared to aged donors. The study could not conclusively compare naive and antigen-experienced cells, given its unsorted PBMCs. The CMV status of each donor remained undetermined, and this could have confounded shifts in expanded clonotypes.

With a J-beta primer mix and a sample-barcoded 5' primer, a second PCR ran roughly 6 to 11 cycles. Sequencing of every sample gave 2.5 million or more CDR3-containing paired-end reads. Each CDR3 protein is one row after TCRdb ran MiXCR on the 5' RACE reads. The profile shows about 720,000 distinct CDR3 sequences, 22% of them singletons. Sequenced: blood. This receptor was identified in a man in his 70s in good health.

The CDR3 bases are TGTGCCAGCAGCTTTTTCCCCGATTACGAGCAGTACTTC. Encoded protein: CASSFFPDYEQYF. This sequence joins TRBV11-2 and TRBJ2-5; D ambiguous. With the DNA end fitting TRBJ2-7 better, the J assignment may be wrong. The germline CDR1 and CDR2 sequences are SGHAT and FQNNGV. The CDR3 contains 13 residues.